The 18 T cell receptor beta chains presented below share a single source sample, sequenced in a study of T cell responses to AZD1222 COVID-19 vaccine. TCRdb's table, derived via immunoSEQ multiplex PCR, lists solely in-frame clones and lacks some. The table shows roughly 110,000 clones, with around 90% occurring only once. Sequencing used peripheral blood, obtained 28 days after the second AZD1222 dose. These receptors were obtained from an adult who received the AZD1222 COVID-19 vaccine.

This rearrangement joins TRBV11-3 to TRBJ2-7, with D uncertain. The CDR3 extends over 11 amino acids. V lost 3 bases to trimming and J lost 6 bases, with 6 bases between them. CDR1 and CDR2 (germline): SGHNT, YENEEA. The CDR3 region is CASSLEGEQYF. The CDR3 DNA reads as TGTGCCAGCAGCTTGGAAGGCGAGCAGTACTTC.

J is TRBJ1-5 and V is TRBV25-1; maybe TRBD1 (6 bases). Germline-derived CDR1 and CDR2 are MGHDK and SYGVNS. Trimming cost V 1 base and J 2 bases, with 9 bases left between them. The CDR3 contains 15 residues. The DNA of the CDR3 is TGTGCCAGCAGTGAATTGGAGGGGGGCAATCAGCCCCAGCATTTT. Amino acids: CASSELEGGNQPQHF.

This chain uses TRBV5-4 with TRBJ1-1; tentatively, D is TRBD1 (5 bases). The CDR3 runs to 15 residues. V dropped 0 bases and J dropped 1 base, with 10 bases sitting between them. CDR1 is SGHNT, CDR2 YYREEE, per germline (reference sequence). As DNA, the CDR3 is TGTGCCAGCAGCTTGGTCGCTGGGGGGAACACTGAAGCTTTCTTT. Translation gives CASSLVAGGNTEAFF.

The rearrangement joins TRBV5-4 to TRBJ1-3, with 7 bases aligning to TRBD1. CDR3 length equals 16 residues. Looked up from germline, CDR1 is SGHNT and CDR2 is YYREEE (reference sequence). After removal of 4 bases from V and 6 bases from J, the junction contained 13 bases not matched to a gene. The CDR3 region is CASSNGRDRLKNTIYF. The CDR3 nucleotides read TGTGCCAGCAGCAATGGTCGGGACAGACTGAAAAACACCATATATTTT.

V gene TRBV9 combines with J gene TRBJ2-2; D unresolved. CDR1 and CDR2 (germline): SGDLS, YYNGEE. Deletions cut 6 bases from V and 5 bases from J, with 8 bases between. The CDR3 extends over 12 amino acids. The CDR3 protein is CASTRGTGELFF. The CDR3 DNA is TGTGCCAGCACGAGAGGAACCGGGGAGCTGTTTTTT.

The V call is TRBV3-1 (or the pseudogene TRBV3-2), the J call TRBJ2-1; 8 nucleotides match TRBD2. The CDR3 is made up of 15 amino acids. V gave up 0 bases and J gave up 10 bases; unmatched junction bases: 8. Germline lookup yields CDR1 LGHDT and CDR2 YNNKEL (reference sequence). The DNA for the CDR3 is TGTGCCAGCAGCCAAGACGGTTCTGGCGGGGGGGAGCAGTTCTTC. This encodes CASSQDGSGGGEQFF.

The chain has TRBV3-1 (or the pseudogene TRBV3-2) and TRBJ1-2; D ambiguous. The CDR3 loop spans 13 amino acids. CDR1 is LGHDT, CDR2 YNNKEL, per germline (reference sequence). The V end lost 0 bases, the J end lost 4 bases, and 6 bases lay between the germline ends. The CDR3 nucleotides are TGTGCCAGCAGCCAAGATTGGGCCTATGGCTACACCTTC. It yields the protein CASSQDWAYGYTF.

V and J are TRBV4-1 and TRBJ2-7; D gene unclear. Germline V gives CDR1 MGHRA, CDR2 YSYEKL. The CDR3 is 14 residues long. V lost 3 bases, J lost 5 bases, and 14 bases lay in between. This CDR3 is CASSQGPAADEQYF. Here the CDR3 DNA reads TGCGCCAGCAGCCAGGGCCCGGCGGCAGACGAGCAGTACTTC.

V and J are TRBV9 and TRBJ2-7, with D tentatively TRBD1 (5 bases). From germline, CDR1 is SGDLS and CDR2 YYNGEE. The V end lost 2 bases, the J end lost 0 bases, and 6 bases lay between the germline ends. The CDR3 consists of 13 residues. For the CDR3, the DNA is TGTGCCAGCAGCGTCGACAGCTCCTACGAGCAGTACTTC. Protein: CASSVDSSYEQYF.

This clone was seen once. V usage is TRBV7-8 and J usage is TRBJ2-7; TRBD1 agrees at 9 bases. The V and J ends lost 5 bases and 4 bases, in that order; junction bases with no gene match: 12. This CDR3 comprises 16 residues. Per the germline V gene, CDR1 is SGHVS and CDR2 is FQNEAQ. The CDR3 region has the DNA TGTGCCAGCAGCGTAGACAGGGGGGCCGTATTTTACGAGCAGTACTTC. Its translation: CASSVDRGAVFYEQYF.

The chain has TRBV5-1 and TRBJ1-1; D remains ambiguous. The CDR3 is made up of 13 amino acids. Germline loops: CDR1 SGHRS, CDR2 YFSETQ. V gave up 2 bases and J gave up 2 bases, with 7 bases separating them. This CDR3 is CASSLMVNTEAFF. In DNA form, the CDR3 reads TGCGCCAGCAGCTTAATGGTTAACACTGAAGCTTTCTTT.

This rearrangement joins TRBV11-2 to TRBJ2-7, with 10 bases lining up with TRBD1. The CDR3 spans 15 residues. Trimming took 7 bases from V and 3 from J; bases not matched to a gene: 9. Germline assignment: CDR1 SGHAT and CDR2 FQNNGV. CDR3 sequence: CASTTPWTGGYEQYF. CDR3 DNA: TGTGCCAGCACCACGCCTTGGACAGGGGGCTACGAGCAGTACTTC.

This clone was seen a handful of times. This chain joins TRBV7-2 and TRBJ1-4; no firm D call. Trimming took 5 bases from V and 8 from J, leaving 12 bases between them. The CDR3 totals 13 residues. Germline V CDR1 and CDR2: SGHTA, FQGNSA. CDR3 nucleotides: TGTGCCAGCAGCCGGGGAACCCCCGAAAAACTGTTTTTT. This translates into CASSRGTPEKLFF.

The chain couples TRBV30 to TRBJ2-7, with 12 positions matching TRBD2. The CDR3 sequence is 19 residues long. Germline CDR1 and CDR2: GTSNPN and SVGIG (reference sequence). The V segment lost 0 bases and the J segment 4 bases; nucleotides outside the gene matches: 16. The CDR3 spells CAWSVLGSSRTSGIYEQYF. CDR3 coding DNA: TGTGCCTGGAGTGTACTTGGGAGTTCCAGGACTAGCGGGATTTACGAGCAGTACTTC.

V and J are TRBV6-5 and TRBJ1-4; tentative D call: TRBD1 (5 bases). CDR1 is MNHEY, CDR2 SVGAGI, per germline. V was clipped by 7 bases and J by 8 bases, with 17 bases between them. The CDR3 contains 14 residues. The CDR3 sequence: CASTKRRGGEKLFF. For the CDR3, the DNA is TGTGCCAGCACCAAACGGAGGGGAGGAGAAAAACTGTTTTTT.

This chain links TRBV29-1 with TRBJ2-1, with D perhaps matching TRBD1 (5 bases). The germline CDR1 and CDR2 sequences are SQVTM and ANQGSEA. The CDR3 is 12 residues long. In DNA form, the CDR3 reads TGCAGTACTGAAGGTAACAACAGGGAGCAGTTCTTC. Protein sequence: CSTEGNNREQFF.

CDR3: CASSFPPGPRRANYGYTF. The DNA of the CDR3 is TGTGCCAGCAGCTTTCCTCCGGGACCGAGAAGAGCTAACTATGGCTACACCTTC. The chain joins TRBV11-2 to TRBJ1-2, with D possibly TRBD1 on 5 matching bases. Germline V gene lookup returns CDR1 SGHAT and CDR2 FQNNGV. The CDR3 spans 18 residues. Trimming cost V 3 bases and J 0 bases, with 20 bases left between them.

The chain combines TRBV3-1 (or the pseudogene TRBV3-2) with TRBJ1-2, with D maybe TRBD1 (5 bases). The V and J ends lost 0 bases and 4 bases respectively, with 15 bases between them. Germline V gene lookup returns CDR1 LGHDT and CDR2 YNNKEL (reference sequence). The CDR3 has 16 amino acids. DNA of the CDR3: TGTGCCAGCAGCCAAGATGCCAGGGTCCGGGGCTATGGCTACACCTTC. This sequence encodes CASSQDARVRGYGYTF.